What follows are 15 T cell receptor beta chains derived from one specimen sequenced in a study of metastatic and nonmetastatic thyroid tumors. No patient received treatment before thyroid surgery. TCRdb reanalyzed the PCR reads with MiXCR. The sample has over 20,000 clones; roughly 12% are singletons. Sequencing used blood. These receptors all come from a female donor with papillary thyroid cancer or a benign thyroid nodule (not recorded which). Some clones in this sample may be carry-over from other donors' samples.

By its share, this clone is medium-sized (0.01 to 0.1%). V usage is TRBV25-1 and J usage is TRBJ1-2; D may be TRBD1 (6 bases). The CDR3 runs 17 residues. The germline gives CDR1 MGHDK, CDR2 SYGVNS. The V and J ends lost 3 bases and 8 bases respectively, with 25 bases between them. The CDR3 DNA reads as TGTGCCAGCAGTGACCCTCAATTTCTAATGGGGGGCGACGGCTACACCTTC. Translation gives CASSDPQFLMGGDGYTF.

This clone was seen only a few times. This chain joins TRBV6-1 and TRBJ2-3; D is possibly TRBD1 (6 bases). Per germline, CDR1 MNHNS and CDR2 SASEGT. This CDR3 has 13 residues. The CDR3 protein is CSGIHRGTDTQYF. The CDR3 bases are TGTTCCGGCATCCACAGGGGCACAGATACGCAGTATTTT.

This clone is classed as medium-sized. V and J are TRBV15 and TRBJ1-1, with D possibly TRBD1 on 6 matching bases. Germline CDR1 is LNHNV and CDR2 is YYDKDF (reference sequence). The CDR3 has 14 amino acids. With 4 bases removed from V and 6 bases from J, the gap between germline ends came to 15 bases. In DNA, the CDR3 is TGTGCCACCAGCAATACAGGGAGGTGGGCTGAAGCTTTCTTT. As protein: CATSNTGRWAEAFF.

This clone was counted many times. The chain has TRBV5-1 and TRBJ2-5; D remains ambiguous. Trimming took 5 bases from V and 4 from J, leaving 3 bases between them. Germline-derived CDR1 and CDR2 are SGHRS and YFSETQ. This CDR3 is built from 10 residues. The CDR3 DNA reads as TGCGCCAGCAGAGCAGAGACCCAGTACTTC. Translation: CASRAETQYF.

This clone is labeled medium-sized (0.01 to 0.1%). J is TRBJ1-1 and V is TRBV10-1, with 8 bases identical to TRBD1. Losses at the gene ends were 0 bases for V and 11 bases for J; bases not matched to a gene: 2. This CDR3 is 12 amino acids long. In germline, CDR1 is WNHNN, CDR2 SYGVQD (reference sequence). The CDR3 protein is CASSESGQAAFF. CDR3 bases: TGCGCCAGCAGTGAGTCGGGACAGGCCGCTTTCTTT.

In its sample, this clone was seen many times. The rearrangement uses TRBV20-1 and TRBJ2-7, with TRBD1 matching over 7 bases. Per germline, CDR1 DFQATT and CDR2 SNEGSKA (reference sequence). Trimming took 5 bases from V and 2 from J; bases not matched to a gene: 12. The CDR3 is 15 residues long. In DNA form, the CDR3 reads TGCAGTGCTTCTCCCTTATTACAGGGGACCTACGAGCAGTACTTC. The encoded protein is CSASPLLQGTYEQYF.

This clone occurred many times. The chain links TRBV6-1 to TRBJ2-6; TRBD1 might be the D (6 bases). V dropped 3 bases and J dropped 4 bases, with 10 bases sitting between them. Germline CDR1 MNHNS, CDR2 SASEGT. The CDR3 spans 15 residues. The CDR3 spells CASSDTGTGANVLTF. The CDR3 coding sequence is TGTGCCAGCAGTGACACAGGGACCGGGGCCAACGTCCTGACTTTC.

In its sample, this clone was seen many times. Mismatch with germline at one junction end may stem from a read error. The chain is built from TRBV4-2 and TRBJ1-2; a weak D match, TRBD1 (5 bases). This CDR3 is 13 amino acids long. CDR1 is LGHNA and CDR2 is YNFKEQ in the germline V gene. The DNA for the CDR3 is TGTGCCAGCAGCCAAGACCTAAACCGAGACAGAGACTTC. Translation gives CASSQDLNRDRDF.

This clone was detected ten times or more. The chain employs TRBV6-1 and TRBJ1-5, with D perhaps TRBD1 (6 bases). This CDR3 has 14 amino acids. Looked up from germline, CDR1 is MNHNS and CDR2 is SASEGT. Deletions cut 6 bases from V and 4 bases from J, with 13 bases between. The CDR3 loop reads CASSPGTTNQPQHF. CDR3 nucleotides: TGTGCCAGCAGCCCCGGGACAACTAATCAGCCCCAGCATTTT.

This clone is labeled medium-sized. The chain couples TRBV28 to TRBJ1-3; D is possibly TRBD1 (5 bases). Germline-derived CDR1 and CDR2 are MDHEN and SYDVKM. The ends were cut back, 5 bases at V and 0 bases at J, with 17 bases in the middle. CDR3 length: 17 residues. CDR3 sequence reads: CASSGTGTLYSGNTIYF. The DNA of the CDR3 is TGTGCCAGCAGTGGAACCGGGACCTTATACTCTGGAAACACCATATATTTT. Full variable domain (rest looked up from reference TRBV28 and TRBJ1-3): DVKVTQSSRYLVKRTGEKVFLECVQDMDHENMFWYRQDPGLGLRLIYFSYDVKMKEKGDIPEGYSVSREKKERFSLILESASTNQTSMYLCASSGTGTLYSGNTIYFGEGSWLTVV.

This rearrangement joins TRBV6-1 to TRBJ2-7, with TRBD2 matching 16 bases. The germline gives CDR1 MNHNS, CDR2 SASEGT. The CDR3 has 14 amino acids. Losses at the gene ends were 6 bases for V and 7 bases for J; bases not matched to a gene: 3. The CDR3 region is CASSGTSGRVEQYF. The CDR3 DNA reads TGTGCCAGCAGCGGGACTAGCGGGAGGGTGGAGCAGTACTTC.

This clone was counted many times. V is TRBV2 and J is TRBJ2-7, with TRBD2 identical over 13 bases. CDR3 length equals 15 residues. V shed 6 bases, J shed 5 bases, and the junction held 7 bases outside the gene matches. Germline CDR1 is SNHLY and CDR2 is FYNNEI. In DNA form, the CDR3 reads TGTGCCAGCAGCGGAGGACTAGCGGGAGTGGACGAGCAGTACTTC. Its protein product is CASSGGLAGVDEQYF.

This clone was recorded at least ten times. This chain links TRBV29-1 with TRBJ2-7, with 7 bases lining up with TRBD1. The length of the CDR3 is 14 residues. The germline V gene has CDR1 SQVTM and CDR2 ANQGSEA. Losses at the gene ends were 5 bases for V and 2 bases for J; bases not matched to a gene: 9. As DNA, the CDR3 is TGCAGCGTTTTACAGGGGCCCGATACCTACGAGCAGTACTTC. Amino acid sequence: CSVLQGPDTYEQYF.

This clone was seen many times. V is TRBV6-1 and J is TRBJ1-1, with TRBD1 as a possible D gene (6 bases). Germline CDR1 MNHNS, CDR2 SASEGT. The CDR3 length is 14 residues. Trimming removed 7 bases from V and 0 bases from J, with 12 bases in between. The CDR3 sequence: CASNKDRLNTEAFF. The CDR3 region has the DNA TGTGCCAGCAATAAGGACAGATTGAACACTGAAGCTTTCTTT.

This clone was observed a few times. The rearrangement uses TRBV28 and TRBJ1-1; no clear D gene. The V gene's germline CDR1 is MDHEN and CDR2 SYDVKM. V was cut by 3 bases and J by 1 base, with 12 bases left in between. This CDR3 comprises 15 residues. CDR3 residues: CASSLFQWGNTEAFF. The CDR3 nucleotides read TGTGCCAGCAGTTTGTTTCAGTGGGGGAACACTGAAGCTTTCTTT.